This T cell receptor (beta chain) emerged from a study of blood T cell repertoires in COVID-19. Germline assignment: CDR1 SGHAT and CDR2 FQNNGV. The CDR3 has 16 amino acids. V was pared by 4 bases and J by 5 bases, with 19 bases between. Two negative PCRs, clearance, or symptom resolution had been documented for recovered Cohort 3 donors. The protocol was immunoSEQ multiplex PCR, while the TCRdb copy is restricted to in-frame clones and leaves out a portion. The sample records 400,000 or so clones, around 89% being singletons. The genes are TRBV11-2 and TRBJ2-3; D may be TRBD1 (6 bases). Source material: PBMCs or T cells enriched from blood (not recorded which). The source is a man younger than 45 who had recovered from COVID-19. As DNA, the CDR3 is TGTGCCAGCAGCTCCCCGCCCAACGGCAGGGGAGATACGCAGTATTTT. Its protein product is CASSSPPNGRGDTQYF.